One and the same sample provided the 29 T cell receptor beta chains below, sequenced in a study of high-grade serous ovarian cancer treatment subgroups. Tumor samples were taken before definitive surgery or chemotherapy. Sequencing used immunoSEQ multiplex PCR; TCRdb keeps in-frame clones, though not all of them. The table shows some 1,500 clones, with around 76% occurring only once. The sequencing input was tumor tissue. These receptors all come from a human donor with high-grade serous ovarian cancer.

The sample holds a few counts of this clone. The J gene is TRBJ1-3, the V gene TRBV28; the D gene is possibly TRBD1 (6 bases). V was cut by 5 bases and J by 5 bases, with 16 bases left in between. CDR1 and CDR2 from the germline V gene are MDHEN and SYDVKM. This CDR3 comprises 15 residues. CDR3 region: CASSQAIQGRNTIYF. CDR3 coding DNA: TGTGCCAGCAGTCAAGCCATACAGGGACGAAACACCATATATTTT.

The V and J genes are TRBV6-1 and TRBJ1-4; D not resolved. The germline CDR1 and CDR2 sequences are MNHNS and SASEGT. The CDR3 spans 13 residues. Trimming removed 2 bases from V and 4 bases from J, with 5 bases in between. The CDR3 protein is CASSETVNEKLFF. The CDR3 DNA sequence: TGTGCCAGCAGTGAAACAGTTAATGAAAAACTGTTTTTT.

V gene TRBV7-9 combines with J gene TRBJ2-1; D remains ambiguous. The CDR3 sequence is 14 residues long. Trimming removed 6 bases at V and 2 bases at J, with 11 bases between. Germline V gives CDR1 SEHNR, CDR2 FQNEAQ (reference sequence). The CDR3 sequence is CASSPARPYNEQFF. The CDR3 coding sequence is TGTGCCAGCAGTCCAGCGCGGCCCTACAATGAGCAGTTCTTC.

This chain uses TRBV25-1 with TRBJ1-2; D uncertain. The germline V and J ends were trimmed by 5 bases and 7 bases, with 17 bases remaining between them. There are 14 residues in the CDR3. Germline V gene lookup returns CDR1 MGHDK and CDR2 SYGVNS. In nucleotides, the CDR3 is TGTGCCAGCAGTCGGACCGGCAAGGAAGGTGGCTACACCTTC. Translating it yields CASSRTGKEGGYTF.

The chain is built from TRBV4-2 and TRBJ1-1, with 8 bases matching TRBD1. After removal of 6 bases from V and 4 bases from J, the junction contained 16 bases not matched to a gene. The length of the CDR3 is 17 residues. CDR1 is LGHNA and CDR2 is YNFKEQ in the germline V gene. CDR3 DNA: TGTGCCAGCAGTCCCGGACAGGGCCCGATCGAATTCACTGAAGCTTTCTTT. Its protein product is CASSPGQGPIEFTEAFF.

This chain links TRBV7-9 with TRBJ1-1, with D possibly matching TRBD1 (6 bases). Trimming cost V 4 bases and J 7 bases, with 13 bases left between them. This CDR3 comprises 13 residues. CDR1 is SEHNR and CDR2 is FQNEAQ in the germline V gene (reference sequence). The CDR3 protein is CASSWGEGGEAFF. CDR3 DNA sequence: TGTGCCAGCAGCTGGGGTGAGGGGGGTGAAGCTTTCTTT.

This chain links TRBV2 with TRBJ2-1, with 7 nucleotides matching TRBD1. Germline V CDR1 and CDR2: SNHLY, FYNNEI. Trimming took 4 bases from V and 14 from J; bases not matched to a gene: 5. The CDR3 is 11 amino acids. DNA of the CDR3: TGTGCCAGCAGTGTAGACCAGGGGGAGTTCTTC. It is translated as CASSVDQGEFF.

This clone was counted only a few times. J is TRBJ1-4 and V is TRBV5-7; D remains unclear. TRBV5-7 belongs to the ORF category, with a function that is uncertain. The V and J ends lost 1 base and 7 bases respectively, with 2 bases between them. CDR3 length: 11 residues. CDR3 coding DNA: TGTGCCAGCAGCTTGACTGAAAAACTGTTTTTT. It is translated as CASSLTEKLFF.

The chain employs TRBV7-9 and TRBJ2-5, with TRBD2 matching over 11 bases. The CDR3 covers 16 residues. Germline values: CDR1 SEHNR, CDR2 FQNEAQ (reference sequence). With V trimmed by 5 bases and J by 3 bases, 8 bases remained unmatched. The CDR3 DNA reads TGTGCCAGCAGCGTCGGGACTAGCGGATTCAAAGAGACCCAGTACTTC. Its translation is CASSVGTSGFKETQYF.

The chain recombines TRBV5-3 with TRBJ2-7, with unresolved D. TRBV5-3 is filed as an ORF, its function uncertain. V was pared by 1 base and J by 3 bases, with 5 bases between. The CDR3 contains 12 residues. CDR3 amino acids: CARSLLGYEQYF. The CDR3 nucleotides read TGTGCCAGAAGCTTGTTGGGCTACGAGCAGTACTTC.

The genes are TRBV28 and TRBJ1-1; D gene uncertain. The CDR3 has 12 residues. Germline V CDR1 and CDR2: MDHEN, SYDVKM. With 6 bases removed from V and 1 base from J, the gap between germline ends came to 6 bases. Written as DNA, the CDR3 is TGTGCCAGCAGGATTCAGAACACTGAAGCTTTCTTT. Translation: CASRIQNTEAFF.

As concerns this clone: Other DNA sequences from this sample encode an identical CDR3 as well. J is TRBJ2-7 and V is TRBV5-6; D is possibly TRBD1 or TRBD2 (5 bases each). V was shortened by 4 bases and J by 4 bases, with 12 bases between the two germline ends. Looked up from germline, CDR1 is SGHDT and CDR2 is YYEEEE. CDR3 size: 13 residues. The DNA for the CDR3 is TGTGCCAGCAGCCTGAGGGGTAGGTACGAGCAGTACTTC. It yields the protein CASSLRGRYEQYF.

For the CDR3, the DNA is TGCGCCAGCAGCCGAGACAGGGACCCTTCCTACGAGCAGTACTTC. Its translation: CASSRDRDPSYEQYF. This sequence joins TRBV4-3 and TRBJ2-7, with 7 bases fitting TRBD1. The CDR3 length is 15 residues. CDR1 and CDR2 from the germline V gene are LGHNA and YSLEER. The V gene end was trimmed by 4 bases and the J gene end by 1 base; junction bases not matched to a gene: 7.

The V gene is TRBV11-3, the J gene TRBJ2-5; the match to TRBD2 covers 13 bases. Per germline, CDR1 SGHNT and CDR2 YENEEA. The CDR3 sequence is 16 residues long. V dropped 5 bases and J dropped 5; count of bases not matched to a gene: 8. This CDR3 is CASSLRTSGSTETQYF. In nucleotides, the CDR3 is TGTGCCAGCAGCCTCCGGACTAGCGGGAGTACGGAGACCCAGTACTTC. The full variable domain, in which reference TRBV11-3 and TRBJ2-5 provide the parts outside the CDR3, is EAGVVQSPRYKIIEKKQPVAFWCNPISGHNTLYWYLQNLGQGPELLIRYENEEAVDDSQLPKDRFSAERLKGVDSTLKIQPAELGDSAVYLCASSLRTSGSTETQYFGPGTRLLVL.

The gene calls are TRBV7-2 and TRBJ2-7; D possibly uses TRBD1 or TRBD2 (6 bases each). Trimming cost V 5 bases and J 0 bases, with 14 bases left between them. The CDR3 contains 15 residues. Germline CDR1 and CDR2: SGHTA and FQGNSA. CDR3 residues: CASSGRDTDSYEQYF. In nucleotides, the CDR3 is TGTGCCAGCAGCGGGCGGGACACCGACTCCTACGAGCAGTACTTC.

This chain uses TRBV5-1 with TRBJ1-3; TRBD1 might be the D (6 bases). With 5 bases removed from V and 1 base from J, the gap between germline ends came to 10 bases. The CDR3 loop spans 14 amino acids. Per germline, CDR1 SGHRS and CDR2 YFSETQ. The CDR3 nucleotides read TGCGCCAGCAGTTTCGGACAGTCTGGAAACACCATATATTTT. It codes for CASSFGQSGNTIYF.

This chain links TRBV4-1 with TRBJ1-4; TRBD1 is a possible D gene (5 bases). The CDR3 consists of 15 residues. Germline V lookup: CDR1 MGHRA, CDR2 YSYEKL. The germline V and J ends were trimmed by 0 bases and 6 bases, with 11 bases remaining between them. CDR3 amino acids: CASSQDTGPHEKLFF. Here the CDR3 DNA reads TGCGCCAGCAGCCAAGATACGGGGCCCCATGAAAAACTGTTTTTT.

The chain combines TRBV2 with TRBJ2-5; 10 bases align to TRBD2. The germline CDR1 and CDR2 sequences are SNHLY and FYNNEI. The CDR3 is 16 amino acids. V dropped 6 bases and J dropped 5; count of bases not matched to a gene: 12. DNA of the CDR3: TGTGCCAGCAGGGAGGGACTAGCGCATACCTCGGAGACCCAGTACTTC. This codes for CASREGLAHTSETQYF.

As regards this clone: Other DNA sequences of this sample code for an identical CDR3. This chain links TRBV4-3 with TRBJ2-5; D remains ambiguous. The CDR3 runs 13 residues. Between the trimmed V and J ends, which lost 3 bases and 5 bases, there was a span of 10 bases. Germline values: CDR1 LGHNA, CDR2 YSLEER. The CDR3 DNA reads TGCGCCAGCAGCCAGGACCGCGAGGAGACCCAGTACTTC. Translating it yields CASSQDREETQYF.

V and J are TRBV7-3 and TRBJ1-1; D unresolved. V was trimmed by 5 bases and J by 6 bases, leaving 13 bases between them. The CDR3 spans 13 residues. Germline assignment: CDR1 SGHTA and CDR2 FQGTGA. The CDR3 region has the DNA TGTGCCAGCAGCCCCCCCTGGAGCCCTGAAGCTTTCTTT. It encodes CASSPPWSPEAFF.

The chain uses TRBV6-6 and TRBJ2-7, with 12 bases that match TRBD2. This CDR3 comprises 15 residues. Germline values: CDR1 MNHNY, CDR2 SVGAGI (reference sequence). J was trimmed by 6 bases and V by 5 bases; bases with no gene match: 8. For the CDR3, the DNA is TGTGCCAGCAGTCCGTCGACTAGCGGGAGAGGCGAGCAGTACTTC. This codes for CASSPSTSGRGEQYF.

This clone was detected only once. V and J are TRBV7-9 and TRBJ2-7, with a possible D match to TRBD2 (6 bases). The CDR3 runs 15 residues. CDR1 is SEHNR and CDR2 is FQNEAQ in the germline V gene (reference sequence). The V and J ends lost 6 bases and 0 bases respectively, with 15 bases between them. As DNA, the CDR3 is TGTGCCAGCAGTCTTGTTGCCGGGAGCTCCTACGAGCAGTACTTC. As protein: CASSLVAGSSYEQYF.

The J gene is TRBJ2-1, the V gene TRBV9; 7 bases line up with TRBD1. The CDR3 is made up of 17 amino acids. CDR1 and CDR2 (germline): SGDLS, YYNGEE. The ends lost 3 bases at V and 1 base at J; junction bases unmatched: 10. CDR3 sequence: CASSGTGVGGSYNEQFF. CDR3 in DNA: TGTGCCAGCAGCGGCACAGGGGTAGGGGGATCCTACAATGAGCAGTTCTTC.

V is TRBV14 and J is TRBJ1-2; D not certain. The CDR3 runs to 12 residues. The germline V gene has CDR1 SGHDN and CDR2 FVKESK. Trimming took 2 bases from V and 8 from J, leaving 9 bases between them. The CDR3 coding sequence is TGTGCCAGCAGCCAATGGGGAGGAGGCTACACCTTC. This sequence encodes CASSQWGGGYTF.

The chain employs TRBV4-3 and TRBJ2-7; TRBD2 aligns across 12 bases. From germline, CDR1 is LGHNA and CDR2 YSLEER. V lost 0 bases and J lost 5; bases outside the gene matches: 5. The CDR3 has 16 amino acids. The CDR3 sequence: CASSQDLGTSGHEQYF. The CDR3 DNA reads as TGCGCCAGCAGCCAAGATCTGGGGACTAGCGGGCACGAGCAGTACTTC.

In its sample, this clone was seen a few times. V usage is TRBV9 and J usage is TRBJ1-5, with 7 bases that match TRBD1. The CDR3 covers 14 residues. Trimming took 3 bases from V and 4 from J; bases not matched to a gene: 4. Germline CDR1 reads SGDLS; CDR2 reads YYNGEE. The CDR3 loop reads CASSAEQGNQPQHF. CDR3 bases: TGTGCCAGCAGCGCGGAACAGGGGAATCAGCCCCAGCATTTT. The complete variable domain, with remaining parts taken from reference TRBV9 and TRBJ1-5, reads DSGVTQTPKHLITATGQRVTLRCSPRSGDLSVYWYQQSLDQGLQFLIQYYNGEERAKGNILERFSAQQFPDLHSELNLSSLELGDSALYFCASSAEQGNQPQHFGDGTRLSIL.

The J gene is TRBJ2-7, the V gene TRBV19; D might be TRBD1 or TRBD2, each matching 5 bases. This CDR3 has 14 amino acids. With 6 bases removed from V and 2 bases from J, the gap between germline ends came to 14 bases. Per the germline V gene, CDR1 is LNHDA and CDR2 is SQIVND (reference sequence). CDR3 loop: CASSRDLNPYEQYF. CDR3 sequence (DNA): TGTGCCAGTAGCCGGGACCTCAACCCCTACGAGCAGTACTTC.

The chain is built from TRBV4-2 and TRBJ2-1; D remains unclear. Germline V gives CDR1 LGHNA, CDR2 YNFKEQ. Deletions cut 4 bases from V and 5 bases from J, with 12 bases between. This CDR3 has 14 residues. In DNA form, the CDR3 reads TGTGCCAGCAGCCCCGAGTGGGCTAACAATGAGCAGTTCTTC. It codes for CASSPEWANNEQFF.

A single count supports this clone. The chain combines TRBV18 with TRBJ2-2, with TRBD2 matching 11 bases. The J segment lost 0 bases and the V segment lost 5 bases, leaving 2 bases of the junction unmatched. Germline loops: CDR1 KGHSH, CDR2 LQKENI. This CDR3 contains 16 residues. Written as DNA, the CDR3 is TGTGCCAGCTCAGAGGGACTAGCGGCGAACACCGGGGAGCTGTTTTTT. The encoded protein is CASSEGLAANTGELFF. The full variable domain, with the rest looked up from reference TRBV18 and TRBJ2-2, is NAGVMQNPRHLVRRRGQEARLRCSPMKGHSHVYWYRQLPEEGLKFMVYLQKENIIDESGMPKERFSAEFPKEGPSILRIQQVVRGDSAAYFCASSEGLAANTGELFFGEGSRLTVL.